Listed below are T cell receptor beta chains from one sample, sequenced in a study of blood T cells in healthy people across ages. TCRdb used MiXCR to reprocess the 5' RACE reads, holding one entry per CDR3 protein. The table lists roughly 1,700,000 distinct CDR3 sequences, under 30% of them singletons, with roughly 8% in the top ten. Sequencing was performed on blood. These TCRs come from a woman aged 25 to 39 in good health. Both conserved end residues are part of each CDR3. Size is stated for part of the rows, as once, few or many counts, or as a class when the clone is expanded.

abundance	v_gene	j_gene	CDR3aa
few	TRBV7-6	TRBJ2-1	CASSPASVDEQFF
-	TRBV7-3	TRBJ2-1	CASSPMAGNGDNEQFF
-	TRBV3-1	TRBJ2-1	CASALGLAGANRKFF
few	TRBV3-1	TRBJ2-7	CASSLMGGYYEQYF
-	TRBV7-9	-	CASSSRDGGLGEQYF
few	TRBV7-3	TRBJ2-3	CASSPSTGLGDTQYF
many	TRBV11-2	TRBJ2-7	CASSSIRMRPTYEQYF
few	TRBV7-6	TRBJ2-7	CASSLSLGKYEQYF
-	TRBV7-3	TRBJ2-3	CASSKGLTGASTDTQYF
once	TRBV5-5	TRBJ2-5	CASSNGQGQETQYF
-	TRBV18	TRBJ2-1	CASSPEKDNEQFF
few	TRBV20-1	TRBJ2-5	CSAGLVAQETQYF
few	TRBV3-1	TRBJ1-1	CASSQGSSGAGDTEAFF
once	TRBV10-3	TRBJ1-2	CANSELDRAAGYTF
few	TRBV7-9	TRBJ2-7	CASSTWTGEREQYF
-	TRBV5-1	TRBJ1-2	CVRVGEYGYTF
-	TRBV2	TRBJ1-1	CASRPGQGFTEAFF
-	TRBV15	TRBJ2-1	CATTTIGREQFF
-	TRBV11-2	TRBJ1-2	CASSPLRGHLNYGHTF
-	TRBV7-2	TRBJ2-3	CASSPGGVYTQYF
-	TRBV18	TRBJ1-1	CASLDRGGGTEAFF
many	TRBV12-3/TRBV12-4	TRBJ2-3	CASRLTGSTDTQYF
-	TRBV12-3/TRBV12-4	TRBJ2-5	CASSLRRGTYQETQYF
-	TRBV9	TRBJ2-7	CASSVGPGWDEQYF
few	TRBV7-9	TRBJ2-3	CASSSSRQGTQYF
-	TRBV6-1	TRBJ1-2	CASSELSPGLSGGYTF
-	TRBV24-1	TRBJ2-3	CATSVGGTQYF
-	TRBV12-3/TRBV12-4	TRBJ1-5	CASSLGDNSNQPQHF
few	TRBV6-1	TRBJ1-6	CASMEAGNSPLHF
many	TRBV14	TRBJ2-6	CASSQVGANVLTF
-	TRBV20-1	TRBJ2-3	CSGRYFLGPFTDTQYF